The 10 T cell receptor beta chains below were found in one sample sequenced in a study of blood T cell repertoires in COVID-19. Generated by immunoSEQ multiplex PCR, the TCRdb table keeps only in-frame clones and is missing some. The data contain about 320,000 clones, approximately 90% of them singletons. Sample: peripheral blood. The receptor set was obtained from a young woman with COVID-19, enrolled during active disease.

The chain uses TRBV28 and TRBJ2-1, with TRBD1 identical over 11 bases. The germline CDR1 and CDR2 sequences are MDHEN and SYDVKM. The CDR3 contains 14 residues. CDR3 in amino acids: CATGGDRGDNEQFF. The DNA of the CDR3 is TGTGCTACGGGTGGGGACAGGGGGGACAATGAGCAGTTCTTC.

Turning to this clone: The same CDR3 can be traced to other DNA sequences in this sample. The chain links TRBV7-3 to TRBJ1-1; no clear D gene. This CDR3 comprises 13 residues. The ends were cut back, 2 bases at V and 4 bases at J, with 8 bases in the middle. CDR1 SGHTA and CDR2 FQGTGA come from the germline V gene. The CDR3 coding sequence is TGTGCCAGCAGCTTATCCCGGGGCACTGAAGCTTTCTTT. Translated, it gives CASSLSRGTEAFF.

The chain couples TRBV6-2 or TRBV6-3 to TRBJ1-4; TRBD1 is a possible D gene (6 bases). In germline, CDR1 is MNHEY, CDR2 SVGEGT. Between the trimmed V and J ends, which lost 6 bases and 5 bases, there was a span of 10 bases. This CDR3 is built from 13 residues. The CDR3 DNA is TGTGCCAGCAGCAACACAGGGAATGAAAAACTGTTTTTT. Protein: CASSNTGNEKLFF.

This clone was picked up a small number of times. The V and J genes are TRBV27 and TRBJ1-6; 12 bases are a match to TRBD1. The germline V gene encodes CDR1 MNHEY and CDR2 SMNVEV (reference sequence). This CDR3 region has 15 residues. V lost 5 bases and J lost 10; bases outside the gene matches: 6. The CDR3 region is CASSLGTGGYSPLHF. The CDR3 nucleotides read TGTGCCAGCAGTCTCGGGACAGGGGGCTACTCACCCCTCCACTTT.

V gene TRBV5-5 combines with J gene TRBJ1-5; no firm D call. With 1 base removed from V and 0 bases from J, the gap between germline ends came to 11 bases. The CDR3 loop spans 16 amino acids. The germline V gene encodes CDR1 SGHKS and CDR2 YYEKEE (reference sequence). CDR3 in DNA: TGTGCCAGCAGCTTGAGTTTTGGGAGTAGCAATCAGCCCCAGCATTTT. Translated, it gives CASSLSFGSSNQPQHF.

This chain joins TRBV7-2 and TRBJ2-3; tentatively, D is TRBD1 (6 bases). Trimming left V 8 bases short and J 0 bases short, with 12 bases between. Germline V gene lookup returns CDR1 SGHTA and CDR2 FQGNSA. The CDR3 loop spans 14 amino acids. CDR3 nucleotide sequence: TGTGCCAGCTCCTGGGGGCTTAGCACAGATACGCAGTATTTT. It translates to CASSWGLSTDTQYF.

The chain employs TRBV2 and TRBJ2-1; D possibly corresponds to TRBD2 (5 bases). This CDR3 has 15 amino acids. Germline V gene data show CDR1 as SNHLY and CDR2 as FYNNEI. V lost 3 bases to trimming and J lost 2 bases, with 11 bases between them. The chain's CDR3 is CASSEGGYTYNEQFF. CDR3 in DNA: TGTGCCAGCAGTGAGGGCGGGTATACCTACAATGAGCAGTTCTTC.

The CDR3 sequence: CASSFRQGAYNSPLHF. CDR3 bases: TGTGCCAGCAGCTTCCGACAGGGGGCTTATAATTCACCCCTCCACTTT. J is TRBJ1-6 and V is TRBV7-9; 10 positions match TRBD1. V was pared by 3 bases and J by 4 bases, with 3 bases of the junction left unmatched. Per germline, CDR1 SEHNR and CDR2 FQNEAQ (reference sequence). CDR3 size: 16 residues.

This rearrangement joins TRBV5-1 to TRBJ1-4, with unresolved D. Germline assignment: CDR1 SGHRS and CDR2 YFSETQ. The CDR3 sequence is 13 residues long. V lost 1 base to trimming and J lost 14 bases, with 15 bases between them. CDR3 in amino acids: CASSLSGLRALFF. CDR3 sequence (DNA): TGCGCCAGCAGCTTGTCTGGACTCAGAGCCCTGTTTTTT.

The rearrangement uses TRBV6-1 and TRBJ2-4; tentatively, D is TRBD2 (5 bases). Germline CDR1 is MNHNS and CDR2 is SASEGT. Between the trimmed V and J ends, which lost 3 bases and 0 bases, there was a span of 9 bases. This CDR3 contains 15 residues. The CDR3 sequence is CASSDGGLAKNIQYF. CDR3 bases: TGTGCCAGCAGTGATGGAGGACTAGCCAAAAACATTCAGTACTTC.